The 30 T cell receptor beta chains below all came from one sample that was sequenced in a study of T cell responses to AZD1222 COVID-19 vaccine. Libraries were prepared by immunoSEQ multiplex PCR; TCRdb keeps only in-frame clonotypes and omits some of them. The sample records roughly 180,000 clones, approximately 90% being singletons. Sequences were derived from peripheral blood, sampled 28 days after the second AZD1222 dose. Every receptor here comes from an adult who received the AZD1222 COVID-19 vaccine.

In the case of this clone: This specimen includes other DNA sequences encoding the same CDR3. The chain has TRBV2 and TRBJ1-2; D not resolved. There are 13 residues in the CDR3. Germline V gene sequence: CDR1 SNHLY, CDR2 FYNNEI. V lost 5 bases, J lost 2 bases, and 9 bases lay in between. The chain's CDR3 is CASSSGLNYGYTF. In DNA form, the CDR3 reads TGTGCCAGCAGTTCTGGCCTGAACTATGGCTACACCTTC.

This clone was seen more than once but under ten times. CDR3 coding DNA: TGTGCCAGCAGGGATAGGGCGGGATCCTACGAGCAGTACTTC. Protein sequence: CASRDRAGSYEQYF. This chain connects TRBV5-4 to TRBJ2-7; D might be TRBD2 (6 bases). Trimming shortened V by 5 bases and J by 1 base, and 13 bases separated the two germline ends. The germline CDR1 and CDR2 sequences are SGHNT and YYREEE (reference sequence). There are 14 residues in the CDR3.

The V call is TRBV29-1, the J call TRBJ2-5; 10 bases agree with TRBD2. The CDR3 has 15 amino acids. V trimming: 7 bases; J trimming: 5 bases; junction bases outside the gene matches: 13. Germline values: CDR1 SQVTM, CDR2 ANQGSEA. DNA for the CDR3: TGCAGCGCCGTGGGCCTAGCGGGAGTTTGGGAGACCCAGTACTTC. Protein: CSAVGLAGVWETQYF.

This clone was observed a handful of times. The chain has TRBV29-1 and TRBJ2-3; 7 bases are shared with TRBD1. Germline CDR1 SQVTM, CDR2 ANQGSEA. J gave up 2 bases and V 1 base, and 9 bases lay outside the gene matches. The length of the CDR3 is 16 residues. The CDR3 nucleotides read TGCAGCGTTGAAGCTAGGGACAGCCCCTTCACAGATACGCAGTATTTT. This gives the protein CSVEARDSPFTDTQYF.

V is TRBV30 and J is TRBJ2-7; 9 bases line up with TRBD1. V shed 5 bases and J 2 bases; nucleotides not matched to a gene: 1. Germline V CDR1 and CDR2: GTSNPN, SVGIG (reference sequence). The CDR3 has 12 residues. The CDR3 DNA reads as TGTGCCTGGGGGACAGGGACCTACGAGCAGTACTTC. Residues: CAWGTGTYEQYF.

V usage is TRBV18 and J usage is TRBJ1-5; 11 bases align to TRBD1. CDR3 length: 16 amino acids. Per germline, CDR1 KGHSH and CDR2 LQKENI. Trimming at V came to 2 bases and at J to 2 bases, leaving 2 bases not matched to a gene. The CDR3 region is CASSPLGQGGNQPQHF. CDR3 sequence (DNA): TGTGCCAGCTCACCATTGGGACAGGGGGGCAATCAGCCCCAGCATTTT.

The chain recombines TRBV11-2 with TRBJ2-7; 7 positions match TRBD2. Germline values: CDR1 SGHAT, CDR2 FQNNGV. The CDR3 length is 13 residues. Trimming cost V 5 bases and J 10 bases; bases outside gene matches: 11. The CDR3 is CASSGGGAGIQYF. CDR3 DNA: TGTGCCAGCAGCGGCGGGGGAGCGGGGATACAGTACTTC.

The chain recombines TRBV10-3 with TRBJ2-7; D is unclear. Per germline, CDR1 ENHRY and CDR2 SYGVKD. The ends were cut back, 9 bases at V and 0 bases at J, with 18 bases in the middle. The CDR3 loop spans 15 amino acids. The CDR3 protein is CAIGSKGISSYEQYF. DNA of the CDR3: TGTGCCATTGGGTCGAAAGGAATTAGCTCCTACGAGCAGTACTTC.

V usage is TRBV6-5 and J usage is TRBJ1-1; D may be TRBD1 (5 bases). This CDR3 contains 13 residues. V dropped 6 bases and J dropped 1 base, with 9 bases sitting between them. Germline CDR1 reads MNHEY; CDR2 reads SVGAGI. Written as DNA, the CDR3 is TGTGCCAGCAGGCTTACAGGGAACACTGAAGCTTTCTTT. It translates to CASRLTGNTEAFF.

The V and J genes are TRBV4-1 and TRBJ1-1; D not resolved. Germline V gives CDR1 MGHRA, CDR2 YSYEKL. The CDR3 covers 14 residues. Trimming removed 8 bases from V and 1 base from J, with 14 bases in between. In DNA form, the CDR3 reads TGCGCCAGCCGAAGCCTTGTGGGGAACACTGAAGCTTTCTTT. As protein: CASRSLVGNTEAFF.

V usage is TRBV19 and J usage is TRBJ2-7; 8 bases match TRBD1. CDR1 is LNHDA, CDR2 SQIVND, per germline (reference sequence). The CDR3 loop spans 15 amino acids. V trimming: 3 bases; J trimming: 2 bases; junction bases outside the gene matches: 6. The DNA for the CDR3 is TGTGCCAGTAGTATCCGGACAGGGAGCCCCTACGAGCAGTACTTC. It encodes CASSIRTGSPYEQYF.

This chain links TRBV18 with TRBJ2-7, with 9 bases identical to TRBD1. The CDR3 has 15 amino acids. V was clipped by 6 bases and J by 2 bases; unmatched bases: 8. Per the germline V gene, CDR1 is KGHSH and CDR2 is LQKENI. CDR3 sequence: CASSAGTGKTYEQYF. The CDR3 nucleotides are TGTGCCAGCTCGGCCGGGACAGGGAAAACCTACGAGCAGTACTTC.

This chain connects TRBV12-5 to TRBJ2-2, with 15 positions matching TRBD2. Looked up from germline, CDR1 is LGHNT and CDR2 is FRNRAP. The V and J ends lost 6 bases and 1 base, in that order; junction bases with no gene match: 6. The CDR3 consists of 18 residues. The CDR3 region is CASGSRGLAGGNTGELFF. CDR3 DNA sequence: TGTGCTAGTGGGTCCCGGGGACTAGCGGGAGGGAACACCGGGGAGCTGTTTTTT.

The genes are TRBV18 and TRBJ1-1; 11 positions agree with TRBD1. The length of the CDR3 is 13 residues. Germline CDR1 and CDR2: KGHSH and LQKENI. After removal of 6 bases from V and 9 bases from J, the junction contained 6 bases not matched to a gene. CDR3 region: CASSDRGRMKAFF. The CDR3 bases are TGTGCCAGCTCGGACAGGGGGCGGATGAAAGCTTTCTTT.

The chain joins TRBV19 to TRBJ2-2; no definite D call. Germline CDR1 and CDR2: LNHDA and SQIVND (reference sequence). The CDR3 length is 17 residues. The ends were cut back, 4 bases at V and 0 bases at J, with 15 bases in the middle. The CDR3 DNA reads TGTGCCAGTAGTAGCCCCTACGTGACTGCGAACACCGGGGAGCTGTTTTTT. Amino acids: CASSSPYVTANTGELFF. The full variable domain, completed using reference TRBV19 and TRBJ2-2, is DGGITQSPKYLFRKEGQNVTLSCEQNLNHDAMYWYRQDPGQGLRLIYYSQIVNDFQKGDIAEGYSVSREKKESFPLTVTSAQKNPTAFYLCASSSPYVTANTGELFFGEGSRLTVL.

The chain links TRBV5-8 to TRBJ2-7; TRBD1 is a possible D gene (6 bases). Trimming shortened V by 4 bases and J by 3 bases, and 17 bases separated the two germline ends. From germline, CDR1 is SGHTS and CDR2 YDEGEE. CDR3 length equals 15 residues. CDR3 sequence: CASSTDSPFGYEQYF. CDR3 in DNA: TGTGCCAGCAGCACGGACAGCCCCTTTGGCTACGAGCAGTACTTC.

The chain recombines TRBV7-9 with TRBJ2-6, with 9 bases lining up with TRBD1. Germline V lookup: CDR1 SEHNR, CDR2 FQNEAQ (reference sequence). This CDR3 has 16 residues. The V and J ends lost 5 bases and 2 bases, in that order; junction bases with no gene match: 4. DNA of the CDR3: TGTGCCAGCAGCCTACGACAGGGGGCTGGGGCCAACGTCCTGACTTTC. Translation gives CASSLRQGAGANVLTF. Full variable domain (outside the CDR3, taken from reference TRBV7-9 and TRBJ2-6): DTGVSQNPRHKITKRGQNVTFRCDPISEHNRLYWYRQTLGQGPEFLTYFQNEAQLEKSRLLSDRFSAERPKGSFSTLEIQRTEQGDSAMYLCASSLRQGAGANVLTFGAGSRLTVL.

V usage is TRBV7-3 and J usage is TRBJ2-1; tentative D call: TRBD2 (7 bases). V dropped 9 bases and J dropped 5 bases, with 14 bases sitting between them. Germline assignment: CDR1 SGHTA and CDR2 FQGTGA. This CDR3 has 13 residues. The CDR3 DNA is TGTGCCAGTGCCAGGGGAGGGAACAATGAGCAGTTCTTC. It encodes CASARGGNNEQFF.

V usage is TRBV11-2 and J usage is TRBJ2-7, with 10 bases identical to TRBD2. This CDR3 region has 16 residues. Germline CDR1 SGHAT, CDR2 FQNNGV. V lost 2 bases to trimming and J lost 6 bases; unmatched junction nucleotides: 10. Here the CDR3 reads CASSLWVAGGATEQYF. CDR3 DNA: TGTGCCAGCAGCTTATGGGTAGCGGGAGGTGCGACCGAGCAGTACTTC.

This clone occurred a few times. V is TRBV20-1 and J is TRBJ2-1; D may be TRBD2 (6 bases). There are 14 residues in the CDR3. The V end lost 3 bases, the J end lost 2 bases, and 11 bases lay between the germline ends. Germline V gene data show CDR1 as DFQATT and CDR2 as SNEGSKA (reference sequence). CDR3: CSASRRAAYNEQFF. The CDR3 region has the DNA TGCAGTGCTAGTCGGAGGGCTGCCTACAATGAGCAGTTCTTC.

The chain couples TRBV5-4 to TRBJ2-2, with D possibly being TRBD2 (5 bases). The CDR3 runs 14 residues. Germline CDR1 is SGHNT and CDR2 is YYREEE (reference sequence). Trimming shortened V by 8 bases and J by 3 bases, and 14 bases separated the two germline ends. The CDR3 sequence is CARAAGPDTGELFF. The CDR3 DNA is TGTGCCAGGGCGGCGGGTCCGGACACCGGGGAGCTGTTTTTT.

The J gene is TRBJ1-5, the V gene TRBV5-1, with D perhaps matching TRBD1 (5 bases). Trimming shortened V by 4 bases and J by 4 bases, and 15 bases separated the two germline ends. The germline V gene has CDR1 SGHRS and CDR2 YFSETQ. The CDR3 has 15 residues. This chain's CDR3 is CASSAFQGRNQPQHF. The CDR3 DNA reads as TGCGCCAGCAGCGCCTTCCAGGGCAGGAATCAGCCCCAGCATTTT.

The genes are TRBV5-1 and TRBJ1-3; 10 bases fit TRBD1. Germline CDR1 reads SGHRS; CDR2 reads YFSETQ. The V segment lost 5 bases and the J segment 7 bases; nucleotides outside the gene matches: 6. This CDR3 is 14 amino acids long. The CDR3 DNA follows: TGCGCCAGCAGATATCGACAGGGGGCGAACACCATATATTTT. Protein product: CASRYRQGANTIYF.

This rearrangement joins TRBV18 to TRBJ2-1; perhaps TRBD2 as D (5 bases). In germline, CDR1 is KGHSH, CDR2 LQKENI. The CDR3 is made up of 11 amino acids. Trimming stripped 3 bases from V and 12 bases from J, with 9 bases between. This chain's CDR3 is CASSPEVLQFF. In DNA, the CDR3 is TGTGCCAGCTCACCGGAGGTTTTGCAGTTCTTC.

The J gene is TRBJ1-1, the V gene TRBV12-5; D not certain. Germline CDR1 is LGHNT and CDR2 is FRNRAP. Trimming cost V 3 bases and J 3 bases, with 8 bases left between them. The CDR3 extends over 13 amino acids. The CDR3 nucleotides are TGTGCTAGTGGTTTAGAGGCCTACACTGAAGCTTTCTTT. This translates into CASGLEAYTEAFF.

This clone has just a few counts. This sequence joins TRBV5-1 and TRBJ2-7; the match to TRBD1 covers 9 bases. The germline CDR1 and CDR2 sequences are SGHRS and YFSETQ. V shed 3 bases and J 3 bases; nucleotides not matched to a gene: 10. The CDR3 extends over 16 amino acids. CDR3 bases: TGCGCCAGCAGCTCGGGGCACCGGGACAGGGTCTACGAGCAGTACTTC. Its protein is CASSSGHRDRVYEQYF. Full variable domain (outside the CDR3, taken from reference TRBV5-1 and TRBJ2-7): KAGVTQTPRYLIKTRGQQVTLSCSPISGHRSVSWYQQTPGQGLQFLFEYFSETQRNKGNFPGRFSGRQFSNSRSEMNVSTLELGDSALYLCASSSGHRDRVYEQYFGPGTRLTVT.

V gene TRBV15 combines with J gene TRBJ1-4, with D perhaps matching TRBD1 (5 bases). The CDR3 is made up of 14 amino acids. V was clipped by 3 bases and J by 3 bases, with 8 bases between them. Germline V gives CDR1 LNHNV, CDR2 YYDKDF (reference sequence). The CDR3 DNA sequence: TGTGCCACCAGCAGGGGAGGGGCTAATGAAAAACTGTTTTTT. Its translation: CATSRGGANEKLFF. Based on the CDR3 plus reference TRBV15 and TRBJ1-4, the full variable domain is DAMVIQNPRYQVTQFGKPVTLSCSQTLNHNVMYWYQQKSSQAPKLLFHYYDKDFNNEADTPDNFQSRRPNTSFCFLDIRSPGLGDTAMYLCATSRGGANEKLFFGSGTQLSVL.

CDR3 DNA: TGTGCCAGCAGTTACTTACCTACTAGCCCGAACAAGGAGCAGTACTTC. It translates to CASSYLPTSPNKEQYF. The V gene is TRBV6-5, the J gene TRBJ2-7, with D tentatively TRBD2 (6 bases). There are 16 residues in the CDR3. V was pared by 1 base and J by 7 bases, with 20 bases between. CDR1 is MNHEY and CDR2 is SVGAGI in the germline V gene.

The J gene is TRBJ1-4, the V gene TRBV7-9; 7 nucleotides match TRBD1. CDR3 length: 13 residues. From germline, CDR1 is SEHNR and CDR2 FQNEAQ (reference sequence). V lost 3 bases and J lost 7; bases outside the gene matches: 2. The DNA for the CDR3 is TGTGCCAGCAGCTTGGCAGGGGGTGAAAAACTGTTTTTT. Translated: CASSLAGGEKLFF.

The chain has TRBV6-1 and TRBJ1-3, with D possibly TRBD1 on 5 matching bases. Germline-derived CDR1 and CDR2 are MNHNS and SASEGT. The CDR3 contains 16 residues. V gave up 3 bases and J gave up 0 bases, with 12 bases separating them. The CDR3 region has the DNA TGTGCCAGCAGTGAGCATCGACAGATCTCTGGAAACACCATATATTTT. Encoded protein: CASSEHRQISGNTIYF.